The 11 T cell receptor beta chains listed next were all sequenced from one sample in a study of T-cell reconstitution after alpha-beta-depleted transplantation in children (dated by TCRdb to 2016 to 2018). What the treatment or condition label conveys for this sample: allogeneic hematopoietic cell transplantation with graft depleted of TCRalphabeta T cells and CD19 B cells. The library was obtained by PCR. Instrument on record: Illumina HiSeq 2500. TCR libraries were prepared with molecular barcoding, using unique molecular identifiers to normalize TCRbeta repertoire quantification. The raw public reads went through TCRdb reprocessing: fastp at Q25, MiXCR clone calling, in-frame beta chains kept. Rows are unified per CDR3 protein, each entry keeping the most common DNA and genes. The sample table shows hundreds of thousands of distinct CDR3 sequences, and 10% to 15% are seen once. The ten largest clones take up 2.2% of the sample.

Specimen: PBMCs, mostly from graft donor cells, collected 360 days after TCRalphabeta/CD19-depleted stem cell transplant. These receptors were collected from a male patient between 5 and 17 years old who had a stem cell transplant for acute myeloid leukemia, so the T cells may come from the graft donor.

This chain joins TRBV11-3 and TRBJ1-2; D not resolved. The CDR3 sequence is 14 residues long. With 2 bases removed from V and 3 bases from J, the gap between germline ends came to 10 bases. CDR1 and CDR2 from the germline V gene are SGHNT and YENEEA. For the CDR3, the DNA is TGTGCCAGCAGCTTATCCGGGGAAGACTATGGCTACACCTTC. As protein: CASSLSGEDYGYTF.

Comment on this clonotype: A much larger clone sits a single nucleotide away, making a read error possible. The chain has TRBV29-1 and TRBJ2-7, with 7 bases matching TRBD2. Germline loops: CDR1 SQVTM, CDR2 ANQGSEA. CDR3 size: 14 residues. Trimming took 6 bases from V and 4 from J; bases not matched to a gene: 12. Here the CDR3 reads CSVMEREGIYEQYF. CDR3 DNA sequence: TGCAGCGTAATGGAGAGGGAGGGCATTTACGAGCAGTACTTC.

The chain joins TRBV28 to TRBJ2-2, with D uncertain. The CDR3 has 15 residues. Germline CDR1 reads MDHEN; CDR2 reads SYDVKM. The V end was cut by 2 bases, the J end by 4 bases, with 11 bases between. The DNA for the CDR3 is TGTGCCAGCAGTTTACCAGGCCGGGCCACCGGGGAGCTGTTTTTT. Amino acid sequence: CASSLPGRATGELFF.

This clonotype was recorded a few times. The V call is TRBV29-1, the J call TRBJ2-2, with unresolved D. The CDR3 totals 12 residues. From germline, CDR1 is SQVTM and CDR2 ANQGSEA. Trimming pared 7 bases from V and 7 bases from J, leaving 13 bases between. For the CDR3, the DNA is TGCAGCGCTACCCCGGTTAACGGGGAGCTGTTTTTT. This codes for CSATPVNGELFF.

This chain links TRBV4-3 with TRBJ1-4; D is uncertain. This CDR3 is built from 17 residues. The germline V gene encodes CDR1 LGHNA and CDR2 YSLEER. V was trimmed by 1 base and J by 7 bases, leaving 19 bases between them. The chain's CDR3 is CASSQGLAGGSGEKLFF. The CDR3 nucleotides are TGCGCCAGCAGCCAAGGGCTCGCGGGAGGGTCGGGTGAAAAACTGTTTTTT.

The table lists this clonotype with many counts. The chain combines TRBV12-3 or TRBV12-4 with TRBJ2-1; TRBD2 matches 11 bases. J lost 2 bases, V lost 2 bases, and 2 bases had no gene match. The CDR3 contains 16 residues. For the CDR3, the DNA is TGTGCCAGCAGTTTACTAGCGGGAGGACCCTACAATGAGCAGTTCTTC. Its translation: CASSLLAGGPYNEQFF.

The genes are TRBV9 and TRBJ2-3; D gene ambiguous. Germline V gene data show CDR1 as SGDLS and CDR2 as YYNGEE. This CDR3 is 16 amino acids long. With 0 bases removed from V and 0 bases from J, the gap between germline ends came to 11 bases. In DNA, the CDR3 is TGTGCCAGCAGCGTAGTGGGGTGGAGAAGCACAGATACGCAGTATTTT. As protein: CASSVVGWRSTDTQYF.

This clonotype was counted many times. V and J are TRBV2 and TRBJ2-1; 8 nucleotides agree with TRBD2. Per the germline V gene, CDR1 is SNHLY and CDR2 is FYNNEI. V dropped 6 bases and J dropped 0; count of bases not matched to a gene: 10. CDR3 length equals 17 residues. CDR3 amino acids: CASSSGTSIISYNEQFF. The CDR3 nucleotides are TGTGCCAGCAGCTCCGGGACTAGTATTATCTCCTACAATGAGCAGTTCTTC.

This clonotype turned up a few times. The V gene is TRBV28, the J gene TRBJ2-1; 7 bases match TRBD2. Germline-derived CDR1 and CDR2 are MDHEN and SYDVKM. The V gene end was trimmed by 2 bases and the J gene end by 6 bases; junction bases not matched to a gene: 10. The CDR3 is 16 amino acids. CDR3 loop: CASSLRAGVGSNEQFF. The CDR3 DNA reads TGTGCCAGCAGTTTACGGGCGGGAGTAGGAAGCAATGAGCAGTTCTTC.

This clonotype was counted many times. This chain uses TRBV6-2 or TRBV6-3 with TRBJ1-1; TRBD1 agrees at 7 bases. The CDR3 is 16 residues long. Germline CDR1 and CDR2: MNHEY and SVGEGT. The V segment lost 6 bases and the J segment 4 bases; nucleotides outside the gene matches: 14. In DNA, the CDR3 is TGTGCCAGCAGCCCGGACAGGTGGCCAAAGGGCACTGAAGCTTTCTTT. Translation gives CASSPDRWPKGTEAFF.

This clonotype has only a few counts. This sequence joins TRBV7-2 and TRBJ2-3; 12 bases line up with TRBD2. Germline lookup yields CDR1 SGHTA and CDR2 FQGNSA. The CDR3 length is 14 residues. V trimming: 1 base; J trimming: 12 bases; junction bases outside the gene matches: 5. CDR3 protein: CASSLGLAGGDQYF. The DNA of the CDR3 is TGTGCCAGCAGCTTAGGGCTAGCGGGGGGGGACCAGTATTTT.